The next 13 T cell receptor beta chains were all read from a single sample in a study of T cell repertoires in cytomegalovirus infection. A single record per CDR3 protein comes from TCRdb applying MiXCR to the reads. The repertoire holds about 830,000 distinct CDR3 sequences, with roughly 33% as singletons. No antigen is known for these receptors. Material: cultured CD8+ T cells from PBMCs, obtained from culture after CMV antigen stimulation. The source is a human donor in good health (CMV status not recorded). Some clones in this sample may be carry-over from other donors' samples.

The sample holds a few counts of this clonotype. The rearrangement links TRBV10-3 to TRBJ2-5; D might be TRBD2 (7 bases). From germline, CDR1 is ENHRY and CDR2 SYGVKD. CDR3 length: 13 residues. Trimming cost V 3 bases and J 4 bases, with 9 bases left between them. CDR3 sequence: CAISDGGAETQYF. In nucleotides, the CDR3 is TGTGCCATCAGTGATGGGGGGGCAGAGACCCAGTACTTC.

CDR3 bases: TGCGCCAGCAGCAATAGCGGGGGGGCCGCGGCAGATACGCAGTATTTT. Amino acids: CASSNSGGAAADTQYF. The chain joins TRBV4-1 to TRBJ2-3; TRBD2 matches at 11 bases. CDR3 length equals 16 residues. The J segment lost 4 bases and the V segment lost 5 bases, leaving 8 bases of the junction unmatched. Germline loops: CDR1 MGHRA, CDR2 YSYEKL.

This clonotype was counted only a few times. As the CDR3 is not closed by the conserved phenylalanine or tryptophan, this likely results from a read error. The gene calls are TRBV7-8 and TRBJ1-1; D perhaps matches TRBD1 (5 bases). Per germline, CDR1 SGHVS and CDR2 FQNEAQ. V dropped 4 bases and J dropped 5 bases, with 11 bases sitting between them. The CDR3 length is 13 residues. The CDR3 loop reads CASSSGPGTEAFL. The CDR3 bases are TGTGCCAGCAGCTCAGGGCCGGGAACTGAAGCTTTCCTT.

The CDR3 is CASSLEAGQETQYF. CDR3 in DNA: TGTGCCAGCAGCTTAGAGGCAGGGCAAGAGACCCAGTACTTC. This chain uses TRBV7-9 with TRBJ2-5; possible D gene TRBD1, 5 bases. Trimming pared 1 base from V and 2 bases from J, leaving 8 bases between. Looked up from germline, CDR1 is SEHNR and CDR2 is FQNEAQ (reference sequence). CDR3 size: 14 residues.

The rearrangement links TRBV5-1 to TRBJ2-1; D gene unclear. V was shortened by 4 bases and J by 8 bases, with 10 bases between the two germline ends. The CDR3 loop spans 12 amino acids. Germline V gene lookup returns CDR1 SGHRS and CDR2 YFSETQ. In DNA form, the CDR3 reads TGCGCCAGCAGCGCGGCTCGGGATGAGCAGTTCTTC. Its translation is CASSAARDEQFF. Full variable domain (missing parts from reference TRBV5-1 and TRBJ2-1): KAGVTQTPRYLIKTRGQQVTLSCSPISGHRSVSWYQQTPGQGLQFLFEYFSETQRNKGNFPGRFSGRQFSNSRSEMNVSTLELGDSALYLCASSAARDEQFFGPGTRLTVL.

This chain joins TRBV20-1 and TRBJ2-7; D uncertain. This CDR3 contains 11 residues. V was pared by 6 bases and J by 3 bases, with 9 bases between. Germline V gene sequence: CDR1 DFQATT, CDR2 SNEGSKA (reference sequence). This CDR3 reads CSARLGYEQYV. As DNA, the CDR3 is TGCAGTGCAAGACTGGGCTACGAGCAGTACGTC.

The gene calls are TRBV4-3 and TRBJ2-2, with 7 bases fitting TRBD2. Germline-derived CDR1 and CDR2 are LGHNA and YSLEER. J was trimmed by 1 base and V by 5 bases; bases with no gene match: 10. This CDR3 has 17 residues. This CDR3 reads CASSYGASGMNTGELFF. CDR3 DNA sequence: TGCGCCAGCAGCTACGGGGCTAGCGGTATGAACACCGGGGAGCTGTTTTTT.

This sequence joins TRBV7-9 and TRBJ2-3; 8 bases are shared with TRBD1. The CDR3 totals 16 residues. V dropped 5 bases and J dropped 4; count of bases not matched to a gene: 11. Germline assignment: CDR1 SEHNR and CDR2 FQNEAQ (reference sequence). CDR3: CASSPTQGAFSDTQYF. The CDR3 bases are TGTGCCAGCAGCCCCACGCAGGGGGCTTTCTCAGATACGCAGTATTTT.

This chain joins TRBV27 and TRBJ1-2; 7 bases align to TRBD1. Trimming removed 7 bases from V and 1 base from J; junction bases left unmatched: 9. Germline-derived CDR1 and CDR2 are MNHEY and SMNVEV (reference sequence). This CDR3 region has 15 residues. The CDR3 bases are TGTGCCAGCAAGCACGGGACAGCCCTTAACTATGGCTACACCTTC. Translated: CASKHGTALNYGYTF.

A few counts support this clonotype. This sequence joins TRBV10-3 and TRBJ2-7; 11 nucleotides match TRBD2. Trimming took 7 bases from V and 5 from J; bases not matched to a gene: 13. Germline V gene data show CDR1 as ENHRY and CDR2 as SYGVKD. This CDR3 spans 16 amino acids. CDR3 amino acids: CAITTPLAGGPNEQYF. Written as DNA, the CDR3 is TGTGCCATCACTACCCCCTTAGCGGGGGGGCCAAACGAGCAGTACTTC.

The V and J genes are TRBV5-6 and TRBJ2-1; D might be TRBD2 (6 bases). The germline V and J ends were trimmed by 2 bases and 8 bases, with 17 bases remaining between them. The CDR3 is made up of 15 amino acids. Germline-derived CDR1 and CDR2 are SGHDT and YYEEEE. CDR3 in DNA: TGTGCCAGCAGCTTTAGTTTTCGGGGGTTCTATGAGCAGTTCTTC. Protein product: CASSFSFRGFYEQFF.

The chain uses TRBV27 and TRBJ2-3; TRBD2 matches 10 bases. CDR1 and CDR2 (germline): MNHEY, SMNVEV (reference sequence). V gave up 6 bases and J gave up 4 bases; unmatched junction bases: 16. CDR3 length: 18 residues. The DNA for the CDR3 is TGTGCCAGCAGCTATCCACCTAGCGGGGGTGCTAGAGCAGATACGCAGTATTTT. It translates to CASSYPPSGGARADTQYF.

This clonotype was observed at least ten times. As DNA, the CDR3 is TGTGCCAGCAGCTCGCAGGACAGTTCTAATGAAAAACTGTTTTTT. This encodes CASSSQDSSNEKLFF. The chain joins TRBV9 to TRBJ1-4, with TRBD1 as a possible D gene (6 bases). V was cut by 4 bases and J by 3 bases, with 13 bases left in between. This CDR3 spans 15 amino acids. The germline V gene encodes CDR1 SGDLS and CDR2 YYNGEE.